Ten or more counts support the clone carrying this TCR beta chain. The sample is drawn from a study of metastatic and nonmetastatic thyroid tumors. Patients were all untreated before their thyroid surgery. With MiXCR, TCRdb called clones anew from the PCR reads. The table shows around 26,000 clones, with 20% to 25% occurring only once. The V end lost 0 bases, the J end lost 5 bases, and 19 bases lay between the germline ends. The germline V gene encodes CDR1 DFQATT and CDR2 SNEGSKA (reference sequence). This CDR3 is built from 16 residues. Input material: adjacent normal tissue. This TCR was sampled from a female donor with papillary thyroid cancer or a benign thyroid nodule (not recorded which). Some clones in this sample may be carry-over from other donors' samples. The V call is TRBV20-1, the J call TRBJ1-2, with D perhaps matching TRBD1 (6 bases). The CDR3 sequence: CSARDFRGQEYYGYTF. For the CDR3, the DNA is TGCAGTGCTAGAGATTTCCGGGGGCAAGAATATTATGGCTACACCTTC.